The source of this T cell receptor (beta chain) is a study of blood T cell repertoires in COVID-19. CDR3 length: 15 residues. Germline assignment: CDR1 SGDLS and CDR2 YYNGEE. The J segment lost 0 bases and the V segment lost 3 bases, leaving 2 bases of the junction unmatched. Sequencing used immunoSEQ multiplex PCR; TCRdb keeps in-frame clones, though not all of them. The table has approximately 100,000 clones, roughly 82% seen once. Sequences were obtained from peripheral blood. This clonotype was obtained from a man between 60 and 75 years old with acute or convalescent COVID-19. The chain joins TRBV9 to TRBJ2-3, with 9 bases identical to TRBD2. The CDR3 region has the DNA TGTGCCAGCAGCGGAGCGGGAGGTAGCACAGATACGCAGTATTTT. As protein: CASSGAGGSTDTQYF. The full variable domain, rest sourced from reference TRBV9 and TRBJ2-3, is DSGVTQTPKHLITATGQRVTLRCSPRSGDLSVYWYQQSLDQGLQFLIQYYNGEERAKGNILERFSAQQFPDLHSELNLSSLELGDSALYFCASSGAGGSTDTQYFGPGTRLTVL.